Below, 29 T cell receptor beta chains from the same sample are listed, as sequenced in a study of T cell responses to AZD1222 COVID-19 vaccine. Produced via immunoSEQ multiplex PCR; TCRdb's table is partial and in-frame only. The table includes about 110,000 clones, under 95% detected once. The sample here was peripheral blood, taken on day 0 of AZD1222 vaccination. The source of these receptors is an adult in good health.

The rearrangement uses TRBV7-8 and TRBJ1-1; the D is unclear. Trimming pared 3 bases from V and 1 base from J, leaving 9 bases between. The CDR3 spans 14 residues. Germline values: CDR1 SGHVS, CDR2 FQNEAQ. The CDR3 region is CASSFSPPNTEAFF. The CDR3, as DNA: TGTGCCAGCAGCTTCTCACCCCCGAACACTGAAGCTTTCTTT.

The CDR3 sequence: CASSLDGGGTEAFF. Here the CDR3 DNA reads TGTGCCAGCAGCTTAGATGGGGGGGGGACTGAAGCTTTCTTT. The V call is TRBV7-2, the J call TRBJ1-1, with D possibly being TRBD1 (5 bases). The V end was cut by 1 base, the J end by 5 bases, with 11 bases between. Germline values: CDR1 SGHTA, CDR2 FQGNSA. The length of the CDR3 is 14 residues.

V usage is TRBV18 and J usage is TRBJ1-6; D unclear. Trimming removed 0 bases at V and 8 bases at J, with 8 bases between. The CDR3 has 14 residues. Per the germline V gene, CDR1 is KGHSH and CDR2 is LQKENI. The CDR3 loop reads CASSPPFGDSPLHF. CDR3 DNA: TGTGCCAGCTCACCACCGTTTGGCGATTCACCCCTCCACTTT. The entire variable domain, with the rest obtained from reference TRBV18 and TRBJ1-6, is as follows: NAGVMQNPRHLVRRRGQEARLRCSPMKGHSHVYWYRQLPEEGLKFMVYLQKENIIDESGMPKERFSAEFPKEGPSILRIQQVVRGDSAAYFCASSPPFGDSPLHFGNGTRLTVT.

The J gene is TRBJ2-7, the V gene TRBV4-1, with TRBD2 matching 12 bases. The CDR3 sequence is 16 residues long. Trimming removed 0 bases from V and 4 bases from J; junction bases left unmatched: 4. Germline CDR1 reads MGHRA; CDR2 reads YSYEKL. The CDR3 DNA reads as TGCGCCAGCAGCCAAGACACTAGCGGGGGGCTGTACGAGCAGTACTTC. This gives the protein CASSQDTSGGLYEQYF.

The CDR3 spells CASSVGKRGRENEQYF. The CDR3, as DNA: TGTGCCAGCAGCGTAGGAAAGCGGGGGAGAGAAAACGAGCAGTACTTC. V is TRBV9 and J is TRBJ2-7, with TRBD2 identical over 8 bases. The CDR3 is 16 amino acids. V was clipped by 0 bases and J by 5 bases; unmatched bases: 10. From germline, CDR1 is SGDLS and CDR2 YYNGEE.

This chain joins TRBV18 and TRBJ1-2; 9 bases are a match to TRBD1. V lost 3 bases, J lost 2 bases, and 10 bases stayed unmatched. The V gene's germline CDR1 is KGHSH and CDR2 LQKENI. The CDR3 contains 17 residues. The CDR3 DNA sequence: TGTGCCAGCTCACCCGTATTAGGGACAGGGATCAACTATGGCTACACCTTC. This gives the protein CASSPVLGTGINYGYTF.

This clone has a single count. The rearrangement links TRBV5-1 to TRBJ1-2; the match to TRBD1 covers 9 bases. The CDR3 contains 15 residues. Germline V gene data show CDR1 as SGHRS and CDR2 as YFSETQ. Trimming cost V 5 bases and J 6 bases; bases outside gene matches: 11. The CDR3 DNA reads as TGCGCCAGCAGGTCCCCGGGACAGGGATCCGATGGCTACACCTTC. Translated: CASRSPGQGSDGYTF. Variable domain in full (rest from reference TRBV5-1 and TRBJ1-2): KAGVTQTPRYLIKTRGQQVTLSCSPISGHRSVSWYQQTPGQGLQFLFEYFSETQRNKGNFPGRFSGRQFSNSRSEMNVSTLELGDSALYLCASRSPGQGSDGYTFGSGTRLTVV.

The CDR3 spells CASQGEDVTDTQYF. CDR3 DNA sequence: TGTGCCAGTCAGGGAGAGGACGTCACAGATACGCAGTATTTT. This rearrangement joins TRBV19 to TRBJ2-3, with D perhaps being TRBD1 or TRBD2 (5 bases each). V lost 8 bases and J 2 bases, leaving 14 bases between the germline ends. CDR3 length: 14 amino acids. The V gene's germline CDR1 is LNHDA and CDR2 SQIVND (reference sequence).

The chain combines TRBV10-3 with TRBJ2-2; a weak D match, TRBD1 (6 bases). Germline-derived CDR1 and CDR2 are ENHRY and SYGVKD. V lost 6 bases to trimming and J lost 1 base, with 15 bases between them. The length of the CDR3 is 16 residues. CDR3 DNA sequence: TGTGCCATCAGGGACAGTTTTCCTCTGAACACCGGGGAGCTGTTTTTT. Protein product: CAIRDSFPLNTGELFF.

This chain links TRBV11-2 with TRBJ2-7, with 10 nucleotides matching TRBD2. Germline loops: CDR1 SGHAT, CDR2 FQNNGV. The CDR3 sequence is 16 residues long. V shed 5 bases and J 7 bases; nucleotides not matched to a gene: 14. The CDR3 region is CASSIQSGGAFGEQYF. The CDR3 nucleotides are TGTGCCAGCAGCATACAAAGCGGGGGGGCCTTTGGGGAGCAGTACTTC. The full variable domain, its missing parts supplied by reference TRBV11-2 and TRBJ2-7, is EAGVAQSPRYKIIEKRQSVAFWCNPISGHATLYWYQQILGQGPKLLIQFQNNGVVDDSQLPKDRFSAERLKGVDSTLKIQPAKLEDSAVYLCASSIQSGGAFGEQYFGPGTRLTVT.

The V gene is TRBV5-5, the J gene TRBJ1-2; 7 bases are a match to TRBD1. Germline V gene sequence: CDR1 SGHKS, CDR2 YYEKEE (reference sequence). The CDR3 consists of 14 residues. J gave up 8 bases and V 4 bases, and 11 bases lay outside the gene matches. CDR3 coding DNA: TGTGCCAGCAGCGCTGTAGGGGGCGCGGGAGGCTACACCTTC. This translates into CASSAVGGAGGYTF.

The chain is built from TRBV7-2 and TRBJ2-3, with 9 bases matching TRBD2. CDR1 is SGHTA and CDR2 is FQGNSA in the germline V gene. The CDR3 has 16 amino acids. The trim removed 5 bases at V and 4 bases at J, leaving 10 bases unmatched. The CDR3 DNA follows: TGTGCCAGCAGCCTAAGGACTAGCGCATCATCAGATACGCAGTATTTT. As protein: CASSLRTSASSDTQYF.

The V call is TRBV6-5, the J call TRBJ2-2; D perhaps matches TRBD1 (5 bases). The CDR3 has 13 residues. Germline V gene lookup returns CDR1 MNHEY and CDR2 SVGAGI. V lost 7 bases and J 6 bases, leaving 12 bases between the germline ends. The CDR3 is CASNPQGPGELFF. The CDR3 bases are TGTGCCAGCAATCCCCAGGGCCCCGGGGAGCTGTTTTTT.

The chain has TRBV11-2 and TRBJ2-3; TRBD1 matches 8 bases. The CDR3 loop spans 16 amino acids. Germline CDR1 is SGHAT and CDR2 is FQNNGV. V lost 2 bases, J lost 0 bases, and 4 bases stayed unmatched. CDR3 nucleotide sequence: TGTGCCAGCAGCTTATGGACAGGGACTAGCACAGATACGCAGTATTTT. It translates to CASSLWTGTSTDTQYF.

The chain joins TRBV5-4 to TRBJ1-2; D gene unclear. Trimming pared 0 bases from V and 0 bases from J, leaving 9 bases between. The CDR3 runs to 15 residues. Germline assignment: CDR1 SGHNT and CDR2 YYREEE (reference sequence). The CDR3 protein is CASSLGHLSNYGYTF. The CDR3 region has the DNA TGTGCCAGCAGCTTGGGACACCTTTCTAACTATGGCTACACCTTC.

The chain couples TRBV28 to TRBJ2-5; D tentatively fits TRBD1 or TRBD2 (6 bases each). The germline gives CDR1 MDHEN, CDR2 SYDVKM. The length of the CDR3 is 14 residues. The V end was cut by 5 bases, the J end by 2 bases, with 12 bases between. The CDR3 is CASSKGGGQETQYF. The CDR3 region has the DNA TGTGCCAGCAGTAAAGGGGGAGGACAAGAGACCCAGTACTTC.

The chain recombines TRBV12-5 with TRBJ2-7, with unresolved D. There are 13 residues in the CDR3. Germline V gene sequence: CDR1 LGHNT, CDR2 FRNRAP. Trimming took off 5 bases at V and 4 bases at J, with 12 bases between the two ends. CDR3 bases: TGTGCTAGTGGTACAACCCCCTCTTACGAGCAGTACTTC. Amino acids: CASGTTPSYEQYF.

The rearrangement joins TRBV2 to TRBJ1-5, with TRBD1 identical over 8 bases. In germline, CDR1 is SNHLY, CDR2 FYNNEI. The CDR3 extends over 15 amino acids. The V segment lost 5 bases and the J segment 0 bases; nucleotides outside the gene matches: 3. This CDR3 reads CASSPDRASNQPQHF. Written as DNA, the CDR3 is TGTGCCAGCAGTCCGGACAGGGCTAGCAATCAGCCCCAGCATTTT.

The chain recombines TRBV7-2 with TRBJ2-3, with TRBD2 matching over 7 bases. V lost 1 base to trimming and J lost 2 bases; unmatched junction nucleotides: 9. The CDR3 length is 17 residues. CDR1 and CDR2 (germline): SGHTA, FQGNSA. In nucleotides, the CDR3 is TGTGCCAGCAGCTTAGACGCGGCTAGCGGATTCACAGATACGCAGTATTTT. Residues: CASSLDAASGFTDTQYF. The full variable domain, rest sourced from reference TRBV7-2 and TRBJ2-3, is GAGVSQSPSNKVTEKGKDVELRCDPISGHTALYWYRQSLGQGLEFLIYFQGNSAPDKSGLPSDRFSAERTGGSVSTLTIQRTQQEDSAVYLCASSLDAASGFTDTQYFGPGTRLTVL.

The rearrangement joins TRBV9 to TRBJ2-3; a weak D match, TRBD1 (6 bases). The CDR3 spans 17 residues. Germline CDR1 is SGDLS and CDR2 is YYNGEE. V was shortened by 0 bases and J by 5 bases, with 19 bases between the two germline ends. CDR3 coding DNA: TGTGCCAGCAGCGTAGCTTTGGCAGGGGCAATGGGAGATACGCAGTATTTT. Translating it yields CASSVALAGAMGDTQYF.

The J gene is TRBJ2-7, the V gene TRBV7-2; a possible D gene is TRBD1 (5 bases). Germline V CDR1 and CDR2: SGHTA, FQGNSA. This CDR3 has 15 amino acids. V lost 1 base, J lost 3 bases, and 13 bases lay in between. CDR3 nucleotide sequence: TGTGCCAGCAGCTTAGAGGCAGGGTTTGACTACGAGCAGTACTTC. Its protein is CASSLEAGFDYEQYF.

The chain recombines TRBV12-3 or TRBV12-4 with TRBJ2-7; D unresolved. V was cut by 4 bases and J by 5 bases, with 6 bases left in between. This CDR3 contains 11 residues. The CDR3 sequence: CASSSLHEQYF. The CDR3 region has the DNA TGTGCCAGCAGTTCTCTCCACGAGCAGTACTTC.

CDR3 in DNA: TGTGCCAGCAGCTTCAAGGGTAGGGATTCACCCCTCCACTTT. Translation: CASSFKGRDSPLHF. The chain employs TRBV11-2 and TRBJ1-6; D is unclear. The CDR3 totals 14 residues. Trimming cost V 3 bases and J 8 bases, with 11 bases left between them. Germline V lookup: CDR1 SGHAT, CDR2 FQNNGV. Looking up the rest from reference TRBV11-2 and TRBJ1-6 gives the full variable domain: EAGVAQSPRYKIIEKRQSVAFWCNPISGHATLYWYQQILGQGPKLLIQFQNNGVVDDSQLPKDRFSAERLKGVDSTLKIQPAKLEDSAVYLCASSFKGRDSPLHFGNGTRLTVT.

The chain is built from TRBV7-2 and TRBJ1-3; a possible D gene is TRBD1 (5 bases). CDR1 and CDR2 from the germline V gene are SGHTA and FQGNSA. This CDR3 is 15 amino acids long. Trimming stripped 0 bases from V and 0 bases from J, with 6 bases between. CDR3 nucleotide sequence: TGTGCCAGCAGCTTAGCGGGGGGCTCTGGAAACACCATATATTTT. Its translation: CASSLAGGSGNTIYF.

The rearrangement joins TRBV7-9 to TRBJ1-1, with a tentative D call TRBD1 (6 bases). The CDR3 has 17 amino acids. Deletions cut 5 bases from V and 1 base from J, with 20 bases between. Germline values: CDR1 SEHNR, CDR2 FQNEAQ (reference sequence). The CDR3 loop reads CASSPGRGALGNTEAFF. The CDR3 nucleotides read TGTGCCAGCAGCCCAGGTAGGGGGGCCCTGGGGAACACTGAAGCTTTCTTT.

This CDR3 reads CASSVEGGGTGETQYF. The CDR3 DNA is TGTGCCAGCAGCGTAGAAGGGGGAGGGACCGGCGAGACCCAGTACTTC. J is TRBJ2-5 and V is TRBV9; maybe TRBD2 (7 bases). The CDR3 covers 16 residues. Trimming took off 0 bases at V and 5 bases at J, with 17 bases between the two ends. Germline lookup yields CDR1 SGDLS and CDR2 YYNGEE.

J is TRBJ2-3 and V is TRBV11-2; no reliable D call. The CDR3 runs to 13 residues. V lost 0 bases and J lost 4, with 5 bases in between. The germline CDR1 and CDR2 sequences are SGHAT and FQNNGV. CDR3 residues: CASSLDRSDTQYF. The CDR3 DNA reads TGTGCCAGCAGCTTAGATAGGTCAGATACGCAGTATTTT.

The chain couples TRBV11-2 to TRBJ2-3; TRBD1 aligns across 8 bases. Looked up from germline, CDR1 is SGHAT and CDR2 is FQNNGV. The CDR3 is 15 residues long. Trimming took 5 bases from V and 2 from J; bases not matched to a gene: 6. DNA for the CDR3: TGTGCCAGCAGCAAATCGACAGGGGACACAGATACGCAGTATTTT. The encoded protein is CASSKSTGDTDTQYF.

The CDR3, as DNA: TGTGCCAGCAGTTTAGCAGGGCCTAATGAAAAACTGTTTTTT. Translating gives CASSLAGPNEKLFF. The chain has TRBV28 and TRBJ1-4; tentative D call: TRBD1 (5 bases). Trimming cost V 2 bases and J 3 bases, with 7 bases left between them. This CDR3 spans 14 amino acids. The germline CDR1 and CDR2 sequences are MDHEN and SYDVKM.